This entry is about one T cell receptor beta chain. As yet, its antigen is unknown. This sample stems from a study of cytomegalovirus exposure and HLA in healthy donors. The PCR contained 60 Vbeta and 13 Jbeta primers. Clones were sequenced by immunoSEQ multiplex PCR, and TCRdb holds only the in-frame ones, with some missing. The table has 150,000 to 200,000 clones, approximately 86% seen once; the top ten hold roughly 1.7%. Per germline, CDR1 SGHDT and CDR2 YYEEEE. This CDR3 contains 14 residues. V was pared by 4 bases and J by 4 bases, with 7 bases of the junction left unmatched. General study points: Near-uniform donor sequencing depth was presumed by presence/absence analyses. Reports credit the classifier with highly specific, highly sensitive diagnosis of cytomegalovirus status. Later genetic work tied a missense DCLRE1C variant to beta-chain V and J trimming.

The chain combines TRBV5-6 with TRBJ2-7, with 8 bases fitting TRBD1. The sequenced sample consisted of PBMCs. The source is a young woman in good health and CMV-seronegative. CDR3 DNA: TGTGCCAGCAGCCTGGACAGGGAACCGTACGAGCAGTACTTC. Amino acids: CASSLDREPYEQYF.